This T cell receptor beta chain was found in a study of shared clonotypes between healthy human individuals. Researchers divided each subset's genomic DNA evenly across several immunoSEQ plates. The method was immunoSEQ multiplex PCR; TCRdb's version includes in-frame clones alone and lacks a portion of them. The profile shows some 480,000 clones, 70% to 85% of them singletons. V was trimmed by 6 bases and J by 0 bases, leaving 14 bases between them. Germline-derived CDR1 and CDR2 are SQVTM and ANQGSEA. The CDR3 totals 15 residues. This clone was found a few times. Donors were healthy HIV-negative adults without recently reported acute infections or vaccinations. Only Caucasian adults living in Nashville, Tennessee served as donors.

The sequenced sample was PBMCs. This sequence joins TRBV29-1 and TRBJ2-2, with a possible D match to TRBD1 (5 bases). The sequence came from a woman in her forties in good health. Some clones in this sample may be carry-over from other donors' samples. The DNA for the CDR3 is TGCAGCGTAGTGGACACAACCTCGAACACCGGGGAGCTGTTTTTT. It translates to CSVVDTTSNTGELFF.